The clone carrying this T cell receptor beta chain was recorded at least ten times. As yet, its antigen is unknown. Cells sorted as Tregs were CD4+, CD25+ and CD127-/low. The CDR3 has 16 residues. The germline V and J ends were trimmed by 2 bases and 1 base, with 16 bases remaining between them. Germline lookup yields CDR1 DFQATT and CDR2 SNEGSKA (reference sequence). Full-length variable regions came from constant-region reverse primers plus semi-nested Nested Universal Primer A PCR. One entry per CDR3 protein, called by TCRdb with MiXCR from the 5' RACE reads. The sample shows around 30,000 distinct CDR3 sequences, roughly 30% of them seen only once. Overall study findings and caveats: Greatest tumor Treg TCR overlap was with tumor naive CD4+ cells. The TCR gene usage of tumor memory CD4+ T cells clustered together with blood and lymph node memory CD4+ cells and with lymph node naive CD4+ cells. Larger-cohort validation covered only one TCR beta V-J rearrangement.

The V and J genes are TRBV20-1 and TRBJ2-3; D might be TRBD1 (6 bases). Sequenced sample: tumor-infiltrating Tregs sorted from the breast tumor. This TCR was sampled from a female donor with breast cancer. The CDR3 region is CSARTLWGHGTDTQYF. The CDR3 coding sequence is TGCAGTGCTAGAACCCTTTGGGGGCATGGCACAGATACGCAGTATTTT.